The 22 T cell receptor beta chains in this list originate from one sample, sequenced in a study of patients and donors after allogeneic stem cell transplantation. TCRdb called the RT-PCR reads again in MiXCR, with one record for every CDR3 protein. Among hundreds of thousands of distinct CDR3 sequences listed, 16% were seen once. Sample: blood, either unsorted or a sorted T cell fraction (not recorded which). These receptors came from a human donor who was either an allogeneic HSCT recipient or a stem cell or donor lymphocyte infusion donor (not recorded which). It is not recorded whose cells these are; they may come from a transplant donor.

The chain links TRBV4-1 to TRBJ2-6; D is undetermined. V was pared by 2 bases and J by 7 bases, with 9 bases between. This CDR3 has 14 residues. Germline CDR1 is MGHRA and CDR2 is YSYEKL. CDR3 in amino acids: CASSQNIGANVLTF. The CDR3 DNA reads as TGCGCCAGCAGCCAAAACATCGGAGCCAACGTCCTGACTTTC.

This chain uses TRBV7-6 with TRBJ1-2; tentatively, D is TRBD1 (5 bases). The CDR3 has 14 residues. Between the trimmed V and J ends, which lost 1 base and 4 bases, there was a span of 10 bases. Looked up from germline, CDR1 is SGHVS and CDR2 is FNYEAQ. CDR3 DNA sequence: TGTGCCAGCAGCTTAGACCCCCAGGGCTATGGCTACACCTTC. Its translation: CASSLDPQGYGYTF.

This clonotype was counted many times. The V gene is TRBV7-2, the J gene TRBJ2-4; TRBD2 matches at 7 bases. There are 16 residues in the CDR3. Losses at the gene ends were 1 base for V and 6 bases for J; bases not matched to a gene: 9. CDR1 is SGHTA and CDR2 is FQGNSA in the germline V gene. The CDR3 nucleotides read TGTGCCAGCAGCTTAGTGACTAACCTAGCGGCAAACATTCAGTACTTC. Residues: CASSLVTNLAANIQYF.

The sample holds a few counts of this clonotype. The chain recombines TRBV20-1 with TRBJ1-1; a weak D match, TRBD1 (6 bases). The CDR3 loop spans 15 amino acids. V lost 0 bases and J lost 1, with 12 bases in between. Per the germline V gene, CDR1 is DFQATT and CDR2 is SNEGSKA (reference sequence). The CDR3 DNA reads TGCAGTGCTAGAGATTGGGGGGGCTGGAACACTGAAGCTTTCTTT. It yields the protein CSARDWGGWNTEAFF.

This clonotype was seen a handful of times. The V and J genes are TRBV5-5 and TRBJ2-3; possibly TRBD1 for D (5 bases). Germline loops: CDR1 SGHKS, CDR2 YYEKEE (reference sequence). This CDR3 comprises 16 residues. The ends were cut back, 4 bases at V and 1 base at J, with 16 bases in the middle. CDR3 residues: CASSPGLGLRTDTQYF. CDR3 nucleotides: TGTGCCAGCAGCCCGGGTTTGGGGCTCCGCACAGATACGCAGTATTTT.

This clonotype was observed at least ten times. A junction end diverges from the germline sequence, so it may reflect a read error. The genes are TRBV28 and TRBJ2-7; 7 bases are shared with TRBD1. Germline assignment: CDR1 MDHEN and CDR2 SYDVKM. The CDR3 has 13 residues. CDR3 residues: CASSLLRLTGWNF. The CDR3 DNA reads as TGTGCCAGCAGTTTGCTCCGCTTGACAGGGTGGAACTTC. The full variable domain, completed using reference TRBV28 and TRBJ2-7, is DVKVTQSSRYLVKRTGEKVFLECVQDMDHENMFWYRQDPGLGLRLIYFSYDVKMKEKGDIPEGYSVSREKKERFSLILESASTNQTSMYLCASSLLRLTGWNFGPGTRLTVT.

The chain uses TRBV7-9 and TRBJ2-3, with D tentatively TRBD2 (5 bases). V lost 2 bases, J lost 2 bases, and 11 bases lay in between. From germline, CDR1 is SEHNR and CDR2 FQNEAQ (reference sequence). CDR3 size: 15 residues. CDR3 region: CASSLSGSNTDTQYF. The DNA for the CDR3 is TGTGCCAGCAGCTTAAGTGGGAGTAACACAGATACGCAGTATTTT.

CDR3 amino acids: CSARTGGYNQPQHF. CDR3 nucleotide sequence: TGCAGTGCCCGGACAGGGGGTTACAATCAGCCCCAGCATTTT. The chain is built from TRBV20-1 and TRBJ1-5; TRBD1 matches at 10 bases. The germline CDR1 and CDR2 sequences are DFQATT and SNEGSKA (reference sequence). V shed 6 bases and J 3 bases; nucleotides not matched to a gene: 5. This CDR3 has 14 residues.

This clonotype was detected ten times or more. This sequence joins TRBV4-3 and TRBJ1-1; D not certain. This CDR3 has 16 amino acids. Germline-derived CDR1 and CDR2 are LGHNA and YSLEER. V was pared by 1 base and J by 2 bases, with 14 bases between. The CDR3 spells CASSQGTTTRNTEAFF. CDR3 nucleotides: TGCGCCAGCAGCCAAGGGACGACGACTAGAAACACTGAAGCTTTCTTT.

V gene TRBV11-2 combines with J gene TRBJ2-2; the D is unclear. Looked up from germline, CDR1 is SGHAT and CDR2 is FQNNGV. Trimming left V 4 bases short and J 6 bases short, with 9 bases between. This CDR3 region has 13 residues. DNA of the CDR3: TGTGCCAGCAGCTCCCCACATTCCGGGGAGCTGTTTTTT. Its translation is CASSSPHSGELFF.

The sample holds many counts of this clonotype. The rearrangement joins TRBV12-3 or TRBV12-4 to TRBJ1-6; 7 bases are shared with TRBD1. Germline trimming cut 6 bases from V and 8 bases from J; bases unmatched to any gene: 7. The CDR3 consists of 14 residues. CDR3 nucleotides: TGTGCCAGCAGACCGGGACAGTTAGATTCACCCCTCCACTTT. It codes for CASRPGQLDSPLHF.

V is TRBV19 and J is TRBJ1-5, with D unresolved. The CDR3 covers 12 residues. V was pared by 2 bases and J by 4 bases, with 3 bases between. Germline loops: CDR1 LNHDA, CDR2 SQIVND (reference sequence). CDR3 bases: TGTGCCAGTAGTATAAAAAATCAGCCCCAGCATTTT. Translating gives CASSIKNQPQHF.

Ten or more counts support this clonotype. The genes are TRBV5-6 and TRBJ2-2, with D possibly TRBD2 on 7 matching bases. The CDR3 covers 16 residues. V shed 4 bases and J shed 0 bases, with 13 bases lying between them. Germline CDR1 and CDR2: SGHDT and YYEEEE. This chain's CDR3 is CASSRTGGPNTGELFF. The DNA of the CDR3 is TGTGCCAGCAGCCGAACGGGGGGCCCGAACACCGGGGAGCTGTTTTTT.

This clonotype was observed a handful of times. This chain uses TRBV6-1 with TRBJ2-6; D is undetermined. CDR3 length: 15 residues. Between the trimmed V and J ends, which lost 9 bases and 4 bases, there was a span of 16 bases. In germline, CDR1 is MNHNS, CDR2 SASEGT. CDR3 region: CASKRSGPGANVLTF. As DNA, the CDR3 is TGTGCCAGTAAACGGAGTGGCCCAGGGGCCAACGTCCTGACTTTC.

For the CDR3, the DNA is TGTGCCTGGGGAAGGGGGCTGATTTACAATGAGCAGTTCTTC. Its translation: CAWGRGLIYNEQFF. The genes are TRBV30 and TRBJ2-1; the match to TRBD1 covers 7 bases. This CDR3 contains 14 residues. V lost 5 bases and J lost 4; bases outside the gene matches: 8. Germline-derived CDR1 and CDR2 are GTSNPN and SVGIG (reference sequence).

This rearrangement joins TRBV18 to TRBJ1-2; 9 nucleotides align to TRBD1. The germline CDR1 and CDR2 sequences are KGHSH and LQKENI. With V trimmed by 2 bases and J by 6 bases, 1 base remained unmatched. The CDR3 loop spans 13 amino acids. CDR3 DNA sequence: TGTGCCAGCTCACCAGGGACAGGGAATGGCTACACCTTC. It is translated as CASSPGTGNGYTF.

The table lists this clonotype with a few counts. This chain joins TRBV20-1 and TRBJ2-2; 7 nucleotides match TRBD2. This CDR3 is built from 16 residues. V shed 3 bases and J 6 bases; nucleotides not matched to a gene: 13. Germline CDR1 is DFQATT and CDR2 is SNEGSKA (reference sequence). The CDR3 here is CSARRSGGSLSGELFF. CDR3 coding DNA: TGCAGTGCTAGGCGATCGGGCGGGAGCCTTTCCGGGGAGCTGTTTTTT.

This clonotype turned up a few times. V and J are TRBV7-3 and TRBJ1-2; D possibly corresponds to TRBD1 (5 bases). This CDR3 region has 13 residues. Trimming stripped 5 bases from V and 7 bases from J, with 14 bases between. CDR1 is SGHTA, CDR2 FQGTGA, per germline. DNA for the CDR3: TGTGCCAGCAGCGCTAAAGGGGCCAGTGGCTACACCTTC. Amino acid sequence: CASSAKGASGYTF.

This clonotype was picked up a small number of times. The rearrangement joins TRBV12-3 or TRBV12-4 to TRBJ2-2; D unresolved. The CDR3 length is 15 residues. V was trimmed by 3 bases and J by 0 bases, leaving 8 bases between them. CDR3 sequence: CASSLKISNTGELFF. The DNA for the CDR3 is TGTGCCAGCAGTTTGAAGATCTCGAACACCGGGGAGCTGTTTTTT.

This clonotype was seen a few times. The V and J genes are TRBV20-1 and TRBJ1-2; TRBD1 is a possible D gene (6 bases). This CDR3 comprises 12 residues. With 4 bases removed from V and 8 bases from J, the gap between germline ends came to 14 bases. Germline V lookup: CDR1 DFQATT, CDR2 SNEGSKA (reference sequence). The CDR3 here is CSATYRVLGYTF. The CDR3 nucleotides read TGCAGTGCTACTTACAGGGTTCTCGGCTACACCTTC.

The chain couples TRBV7-6 to TRBJ2-1; TRBD1 matches at 8 bases. CDR1 is SGHVS and CDR2 is FNYEAQ in the germline V gene. CDR3 length equals 15 residues. Unmatched junction bases numbered 9, after V lost 4 bases and J lost 7 bases. The CDR3 loop is CASSSGQGAWNEQFF. The CDR3 bases are TGTGCCAGCAGCTCCGGACAGGGAGCGTGGAATGAGCAGTTCTTC.

This chain links TRBV6-1 with TRBJ1-2; D remains unclear. The CDR3 is 12 residues long. The V and J ends lost 4 bases and 6 bases respectively, with 9 bases between them. Germline V gene lookup returns CDR1 MNHNS and CDR2 SASEGT. The CDR3 region is CASSASGNGYTF. Here the CDR3 DNA reads TGTGCCAGCAGTGCCAGTGGGAATGGCTACACCTTC.